A single sample is the source of the 28 T cell receptor beta chains below, sequenced in a study of beta chain features in type 1 diabetes. The authors reverse transcribed all of the isolated RNA, so sequencing captured expressed TCRB transcripts. Measured with immunoSEQ multiplex PCR; TCRdb has only the in-frame clones, and not every one. The sample has 900,000 or so clones, 15% to 20% seen once. The material sequenced was naive CD4+ T cells from blood. The receptors originated from a woman under 30 in good health.

This clone was counted a few times. The rearrangement joins TRBV7-2 to TRBJ1-3; TRBD1 is a possible D gene (5 bases). There are 15 residues in the CDR3. Trimming removed 4 bases at V and 3 bases at J, with 13 bases between. Germline CDR1 SGHTA, CDR2 FQGNSA. The DNA for the CDR3 is TGTGCCAGCAGCTGGGGGTCAGGGCTTGGAAACACCATATATTTT. This codes for CASSWGSGLGNTIYF.

V gene TRBV14 combines with J gene TRBJ2-5; no clear D gene. CDR3 length: 14 amino acids. V lost 4 bases and J 8 bases, leaving 17 bases between the germline ends. Per the germline V gene, CDR1 is SGHDN and CDR2 is FVKESK. The CDR3 DNA reads TGTGCCAGCAGCCCCCACCCCAATAAGAGAACCCAGTACTTC. It is translated as CASSPHPNKRTQYF.

Only a few counts were recorded for this clone. The gene calls are TRBV5-1 and TRBJ2-2, with 7 bases matching TRBD1. Germline values: CDR1 SGHRS, CDR2 YFSETQ. V was clipped by 4 bases and J by 0 bases; unmatched bases: 6. The CDR3 totals 16 residues. The CDR3 bases are TGCGCCAGCAGCCATCCGGGACAGTCGAACACCGGGGAGCTGTTTTTT. Translating it yields CASSHPGQSNTGELFF.

This clone has more than one count but fewer than ten. This chain links TRBV6-1 with TRBJ2-5, with D uncertain. Trimming stripped 0 bases from V and 7 bases from J, with 3 bases between. Germline loops: CDR1 MNHNS, CDR2 SASEGT. The CDR3 is 11 residues long. CDR3 bases: TGTGCCAGCAGTGAAGCGGGGACCCAGTACTTC. As protein: CASSEAGTQYF.

V and J are TRBV7-8 and TRBJ2-1, with D perhaps matching TRBD2 (6 bases). Trimming took 3 bases from V and 8 from J, leaving 14 bases between them. CDR1 and CDR2 from the germline V gene are SGHVS and FQNEAQ. The CDR3 covers 14 residues. The CDR3 sequence is CASSFRGREDEQFF. In DNA form, the CDR3 reads TGTGCCAGCAGCTTTCGGGGCAGGGAGGATGAGCAGTTCTTC.

This rearrangement joins TRBV7-3 to TRBJ2-3; 11 bases are a match to TRBD2. The CDR3 has 16 residues. Germline CDR1 SGHTA, CDR2 FQGTGA. Trimming cost V 5 bases and J 11 bases; bases outside gene matches: 15. CDR3 residues: CASSIEGTSGQRGQYF. The DNA of the CDR3 is TGTGCCAGCAGCATAGAAGGGACTAGCGGACAACGGGGGCAGTATTTT.

This clone was counted only a few times. The chain combines TRBV7-9 with TRBJ2-3; D call uncertain. CDR1 SEHNR and CDR2 FQNEAQ come from the germline V gene (reference sequence). Trimming took off 3 bases at V and 4 bases at J, with 5 bases between the two ends. The CDR3 is 12 amino acids. This chain's CDR3 is CASSFLSDTQYF. The CDR3 DNA follows: TGTGCCAGCAGCTTTCTTTCAGATACGCAGTATTTT.

This clone was picked up a small number of times. This chain links TRBV7-2 with TRBJ1-4; 8 positions agree with TRBD1. The CDR3 runs to 17 residues. J gave up 3 bases and V 5 bases, and 11 bases lay outside the gene matches. Germline assignment: CDR1 SGHTA and CDR2 FQGNSA. The CDR3: CASSPGQGGTANEKLFF. In nucleotides, the CDR3 is TGTGCCAGCAGCCCCGGACAGGGTGGTACGGCTAATGAAAAACTGTTTTTT.

CDR3 nucleotides: TGTGCCAGCAGTAGACAGGCGCTTTCCTACGAGCAGTACTTC. It specifies CASSRQALSYEQYF. J is TRBJ2-7 and V is TRBV5-6; tentatively, D is TRBD1 (6 bases). Germline lookup yields CDR1 SGHDT and CDR2 YYEEEE. The CDR3 has 14 amino acids. Trimming cost V 5 bases and J 1 base, with 13 bases left between them.

The chain links TRBV5-1 to TRBJ2-1; D ambiguous. Germline V gene lookup returns CDR1 SGHRS and CDR2 YFSETQ. V shed 2 bases and J shed 5 bases, with 20 bases lying between them. There are 17 residues in the CDR3. The CDR3 nucleotides are TGCGCCAGCAGCTTATCCCGGGCGGACCCGGAAAACAATGAGCAGTTCTTC. Translating it yields CASSLSRADPENNEQFF.

This clone occurred a few times. The chain links TRBV7-2 to TRBJ2-7; no firm D call. Trimming removed 2 bases at V and 3 bases at J, with 11 bases between. Germline-derived CDR1 and CDR2 are SGHTA and FQGNSA. This CDR3 has 14 residues. The CDR3 region is CASSLPDGYYEQYF. The CDR3 DNA reads as TGTGCCAGCAGCTTACCGGACGGATACTACGAGCAGTACTTC.

The chain links TRBV11-2 to TRBJ1-2; TRBD1 matches 8 bases. The germline V gene has CDR1 SGHAT and CDR2 FQNNGV. V was pared by 5 bases and J by 6 bases, with 5 bases of the junction left unmatched. This CDR3 comprises 13 residues. The CDR3 bases are TGTGCCAGCAGCATGGACAGGGTGGATGGCTACACCTTC. This gives the protein CASSMDRVDGYTF.

The chain uses TRBV4-2 and TRBJ2-1; 13 positions match TRBD2. V was pared by 1 base and J by 0 bases, with 9 bases of the junction left unmatched. Germline loops: CDR1 LGHNA, CDR2 YNFKEQ. The CDR3 extends over 20 amino acids. The CDR3 DNA sequence: TGTGCCAGCAGCCAAGGACTAGCGGGAGGATCTTGGAGCTCCTACAATGAGCAGTTCTTC. This translates into CASSQGLAGGSWSSYNEQFF.

In this sample, this clone turned up a few times. The chain combines TRBV27 with TRBJ2-3; 9 nucleotides line up with TRBD2. Germline trimming cut 2 bases from V and 8 bases from J; bases unmatched to any gene: 8. The CDR3 is 15 residues long. Germline V gene sequence: CDR1 MNHEY, CDR2 SMNVEV (reference sequence). CDR3 DNA sequence: TGTGCCAGCAGTTTACGCGGGAGGGATTACGGTACGCAGTATTTT. Translation gives CASSLRGRDYGTQYF.

This clone was observed a few times. The gene calls are TRBV28 and TRBJ2-3; no clear D gene. Germline V gene lookup returns CDR1 MDHEN and CDR2 SYDVKM. The V and J ends lost 6 bases and 4 bases respectively, with 8 bases between them. This CDR3 has 12 residues. The CDR3 is CASRTSSDTQYF. In DNA form, the CDR3 reads TGTGCCAGCAGAACGTCCTCAGATACGCAGTATTTT.

This clone was picked up a small number of times. The chain is built from TRBV27 and TRBJ1-5; D perhaps matches TRBD1 (5 bases). The CDR3 has 15 amino acids. V lost 6 bases, J lost 3 bases, and 15 bases lay in between. CDR1 MNHEY and CDR2 SMNVEV come from the germline V gene (reference sequence). The CDR3 DNA follows: TGTGCCAGCAGGTTTAGTACAGGACTCAATCAGCCCCAGCATTTT. Protein: CASRFSTGLNQPQHF.

V gene TRBV6-6 combines with J gene TRBJ1-2; D uncertain. Per germline, CDR1 MNHNY and CDR2 SVGAGI (reference sequence). This CDR3 contains 13 residues. V gave up 8 bases and J gave up 5 bases, with 15 bases separating them. The CDR3 reads CASGRFGPYGYTF. The CDR3, as DNA: TGTGCCAGCGGACGTTTCGGTCCTTATGGCTACACCTTC.

In DNA, the CDR3 is TGTGCCAGCAGCTTAATCCTAGTGAGCACAGATACGCAGTATTTT. It is translated as CASSLILVSTDTQYF. V usage is TRBV7-9 and J usage is TRBJ2-3; D gene unclear. The V and J ends lost 2 bases and 0 bases respectively, with 9 bases between them. Germline assignment: CDR1 SEHNR and CDR2 FQNEAQ (reference sequence). The CDR3 has 15 amino acids.

The chain joins TRBV28 to TRBJ2-1, with D unclear. Germline-derived CDR1 and CDR2 are MDHEN and SYDVKM. V lost 1 base, J lost 2 bases, and 9 bases lay in between. The CDR3 length is 15 residues. CDR3 bases: TGTGCCAGCAGTTTATTCTCCCTCACCTACAATGAGCAGTTCTTC. The encoded protein is CASSLFSLTYNEQFF.

The CDR3 sequence is CASSFKGIQETQYF. The CDR3 DNA follows: TGTGCCAGCAGCTTTAAAGGTATCCAAGAGACCCAGTACTTC. The V gene is TRBV5-4, the J gene TRBJ2-5, with D unresolved. Trimming shortened V by 2 bases and J by 1 base, and 9 bases separated the two germline ends. Germline CDR1 and CDR2: SGHNT and YYREEE (reference sequence). This CDR3 comprises 14 residues. Drawing the rest from reference TRBV5-4 and TRBJ2-5, the complete variable domain is ETGVTQSPTHLIKTRGQQVTLRCSSQSGHNTVSWYQQALGQGPQFIFQYYREEENGRGNFPPRFSGLQFPNYSSELNVNALELDDSALYLCASSFKGIQETQYFGPGTRLLVL.

The chain joins TRBV7-2 to TRBJ2-7; 8 nucleotides match TRBD1. Germline values: CDR1 SGHTA, CDR2 FQGNSA. V dropped 3 bases and J dropped 5; count of bases not matched to a gene: 3. The CDR3 sequence is 13 residues long. The CDR3 DNA sequence: TGTGCCAGCAGCTTTGGACAGGGAAACGAGCAGTACTTC. This translates into CASSFGQGNEQYF.

The genes are TRBV28 and TRBJ2-7, with D unresolved. The CDR3 runs to 13 residues. CDR1 is MDHEN and CDR2 is SYDVKM in the germline V gene. The V and J ends lost 8 bases and 3 bases respectively, with 14 bases between them. CDR3 region: CASGRFANYEQYF. In DNA form, the CDR3 reads TGTGCCAGCGGTCGATTCGCGAACTACGAGCAGTACTTC.

This clone was observed a handful of times. V and J are TRBV5-4 and TRBJ2-2, with TRBD1 identical over 9 bases. This CDR3 region has 15 residues. CDR1 is SGHNT, CDR2 YYREEE, per germline (reference sequence). J gave up 6 bases and V 4 bases, and 7 bases lay outside the gene matches. CDR3 nucleotide sequence: TGTGCCAGCAGCCTGGACAGGGGATATGCCGGGGAGCTGTTTTTT. This codes for CASSLDRGYAGELFF.

The CDR3 is CASSGGSSGANVLTF. The CDR3, as DNA: TGTGCCAGCAGTGGGGGATCCTCTGGGGCCAACGTCCTGACTTTC. The chain employs TRBV28 and TRBJ2-6; D possibly uses TRBD1 or TRBD2 (5 bases each). The germline V and J ends were trimmed by 5 bases and 0 bases, with 8 bases remaining between them. Germline CDR1 MDHEN, CDR2 SYDVKM. The CDR3 loop spans 15 amino acids.

V usage is TRBV27 and J usage is TRBJ2-1; the D gene is possibly TRBD2 (6 bases). CDR1 is MNHEY, CDR2 SMNVEV, per germline (reference sequence). V lost 5 bases, J lost 3 bases, and 14 bases lay in between. The CDR3 is 15 amino acids. CDR3 sequence: CASSKPGLHYNEQFF. The CDR3 nucleotides read TGTGCCAGCAGTAAACCGGGACTTCACTACAATGAGCAGTTCTTC.

This CDR3 reads CASSPVVADEQETQYF. The CDR3 DNA reads TGTGCCAGCAGCCCCGTGGTAGCAGACGAACAAGAGACCCAGTACTTC. This chain links TRBV7-9 with TRBJ2-7; the D is unclear. The end of the DNA is better explained by TRBJ2-5, so the J call may be wrong. Germline CDR1 and CDR2: SEHNR and FQNEAQ (reference sequence). The CDR3 is 16 residues long.

This clone was seen only a few times. The gene calls are TRBV6-5 and TRBJ2-7; a weak D match, TRBD2 (6 bases). Trimming pared 6 bases from V and 7 bases from J, leaving 16 bases between. Germline V gene sequence: CDR1 MNHEY, CDR2 SVGAGI. There are 13 residues in the CDR3. Written as DNA, the CDR3 is TGTGCCAGCAGCAAGCGGGTGTCGGGGGAGCAGTACTTC. It specifies CASSKRVSGEQYF.

The V and J genes are TRBV19 and TRBJ2-1, with D hard to call. Deletions cut 1 base from V and 3 bases from J, with 4 bases between. Germline values: CDR1 LNHDA, CDR2 SQIVND (reference sequence). The CDR3 is 13 residues long. CDR3 loop: CASSIGLYNEQFF. CDR3 DNA sequence: TGTGCCAGTAGTATAGGACTCTACAATGAGCAGTTCTTC.